In its sample, the clone carrying this TCR beta chain was seen many times. Its antigen is not identified. CDR3 length equals 16 residues. Trimming took 4 bases from V and 4 from J, leaving 18 bases between them. Germline assignment: CDR1 SGHRS and CDR2 YFSETQ. Via MiXCR, TCRdb re-called the 5' RACE reads, giving one row per CDR3 protein. In the table there are about 320,000 distinct CDR3 sequences, roughly an eighth of which are singletons. This record belongs to a study of T-cell memory formation after mild COVID-19. Study-level background: TCR clusters showed largely donor specificity. Whole-study findings and limits: Among clones contracting day 15 to 85, CD4/CD8 was balanced, whereas later expanders leaned CD4+. Most CD4+ clones that shrank were in CM and EM, while CD8+ ones turned up in EMRA. Still unconfirmed is whether the second-wave clones peaking on day 37 recognized SARS-CoV-2.

The chain joins TRBV5-1 to TRBJ2-1; a weak D match, TRBD1 (6 bases). The source material was PBMCs or a T cell subset sorted from them (not recorded which). The receptor was derived from a young man who had mild COVID-19 (a few samples of this study predate the infection). Cell type and time point are not known. The CDR3 DNA is TGCGCCAGCAGCCAGGATCCGGGACATGGGTACAATGAGCAGTTCTTC. This gives the protein CASSQDPGHGYNEQFF.